Presented here are 19 T cell receptor beta chains from one specimen sequenced in a study of blood T cell repertoires in COVID-19. The method was immunoSEQ multiplex PCR; TCRdb's version includes in-frame clones alone and lacks a portion of them. The sample lists about 140,000 clones, around nine tenths occurring once. The sequenced material came from peripheral blood. These receptors were collected from a man in his fifties or sixties with active or convalescent COVID-19.

In this sample, this clone turned up once. V and J are TRBV6-5 and TRBJ1-6, with TRBD1 matching 8 bases. Trimming cost V 0 bases and J 10 bases; bases outside gene matches: 5. The CDR3 has 15 residues. From germline, CDR1 is MNHEY and CDR2 SVGAGI. CDR3 DNA sequence: TGTGCCAGCAGTTACTCCGGACAGGGTAGCTCACCCCTCCACTTT. It translates to CASSYSGQGSSPLHF.

The CDR3 DNA is TGTGCCAGCAGCCAGGGCCTTAATGAAAAACTGTTTTTT. Its translation: CASSQGLNEKLFF. This chain links TRBV5-4 with TRBJ1-4; D may be TRBD1 (5 bases). The CDR3 spans 13 residues. Germline CDR1 SGHNT, CDR2 YYREEE (reference sequence). V gave up 4 bases and J gave up 4 bases, with 8 bases separating them.

The gene calls are TRBV19 and TRBJ1-3; perhaps TRBD1 as D (6 bases). Germline V CDR1 and CDR2: LNHDA, SQIVND (reference sequence). The CDR3 extends over 15 amino acids. V was cut by 3 bases and J by 4 bases, with 13 bases left in between. In DNA, the CDR3 is TGTGCCAGTAGTATGCCCTCCGGGACAGGAAACACCATATATTTT. Translation gives CASSMPSGTGNTIYF. Drawing the rest from reference TRBV19 and TRBJ1-3, the complete variable domain is DGGITQSPKYLFRKEGQNVTLSCEQNLNHDAMYWYRQDPGQGLRLIYYSQIVNDFQKGDIAEGYSVSREKKESFPLTVTSAQKNPTAFYLCASSMPSGTGNTIYFGEGSWLTVV.

V gene TRBV28 combines with J gene TRBJ1-5; 7 bases line up with TRBD1. CDR3 length: 15 residues. Germline V CDR1 and CDR2: MDHEN, SYDVKM. Trimming cost V 3 bases and J 4 bases; bases outside gene matches: 6. CDR3 DNA: TGTGCCAGCAGTTTCGGGGCGACAGGGAATCAGCCCCAGCATTTT. Amino acids: CASSFGATGNQPQHF.

This clone was found once. The V call is TRBV28, the J call TRBJ2-7; 9 bases are a match to TRBD2. The CDR3 is 15 amino acids. Germline V gene data show CDR1 as MDHEN and CDR2 as SYDVKM. With 3 bases clipped from V and 4 bases from J, the junction kept 7 bases outside the gene matches. CDR3 sequence: CASSFFSGSRYEQYF. The CDR3 DNA reads TGTGCCAGCAGTTTCTTTAGCGGGAGTCGGTACGAGCAGTACTTC. The whole variable domain, remainder taken from reference TRBV28 and TRBJ2-7, is DVKVTQSSRYLVKRTGEKVFLECVQDMDHENMFWYRQDPGLGLRLIYFSYDVKMKEKGDIPEGYSVSREKKERFSLILESASTNQTSMYLCASSFFSGSRYEQYFGPGTRLTVT.

The chain employs TRBV9 and TRBJ1-3; D unclear. CDR3 size: 13 residues. Germline CDR1 SGDLS, CDR2 YYNGEE. V was clipped by 1 base and J by 2 bases, with 4 bases between them. The CDR3 spells CASSVPAGNTIYF. The CDR3 DNA reads as TGTGCCAGCAGCGTACCAGCTGGAAACACCATATATTTT. The full variable domain, in which reference TRBV9 and TRBJ1-3 provide the parts outside the CDR3, is DSGVTQTPKHLITATGQRVTLRCSPRSGDLSVYWYQQSLDQGLQFLIQYYNGEERAKGNILERFSAQQFPDLHSELNLSSLELGDSALYFCASSVPAGNTIYFGEGSWLTVV.

CDR3 region: CASSRKRTSGSYNEQFF. The CDR3 bases are TGTGCCAGTAGTCGAAAAAGGACTAGCGGATCCTACAATGAGCAGTTCTTC. V is TRBV19 and J is TRBJ2-1; 10 nucleotides agree with TRBD2. Unmatched junction bases numbered 8, after V lost 5 bases and J lost 1 base. The germline V gene has CDR1 LNHDA and CDR2 SQIVND (reference sequence). The CDR3 contains 17 residues. Drawing the rest from reference TRBV19 and TRBJ2-1, the complete variable domain is DGGITQSPKYLFRKEGQNVTLSCEQNLNHDAMYWYRQDPGQGLRLIYYSQIVNDFQKGDIAEGYSVSREKKESFPLTVTSAQKNPTAFYLCASSRKRTSGSYNEQFFGPGTRLTVL.

This chain connects TRBV18 to TRBJ2-4, with TRBD1 identical over 9 bases. CDR1 and CDR2 from the germline V gene are KGHSH and LQKENI. V lost 6 bases to trimming and J lost 8 bases; unmatched junction nucleotides: 17. The CDR3 totals 17 residues. Here the CDR3 reads CASSRSPSRDRDDIQYF. The CDR3 coding sequence is TGTGCCAGCTCCCGAAGTCCTAGTCGGGACAGGGACGACATTCAGTACTTC.

This chain connects TRBV9 to TRBJ1-1, with D perhaps TRBD1 (6 bases). Germline V gene sequence: CDR1 SGDLS, CDR2 YYNGEE. This CDR3 is 14 amino acids long. Trimming pared 3 bases from V and 4 bases from J, leaving 13 bases between. CDR3: CASSAGVLSTEAFF. CDR3 coding DNA: TGTGCCAGCAGCGCAGGGGTATTGAGCACTGAAGCTTTCTTT.

This rearrangement joins TRBV30 to TRBJ1-6, with D possibly matching TRBD1 (5 bases). Trimming cost V 1 base and J 0 bases, with 16 bases left between them. Per germline, CDR1 GTSNPN and CDR2 SVGIG (reference sequence). The CDR3 sequence is 18 residues long. The CDR3 DNA reads TGTGCCTGGAGTGAAAGGACATTCTTCAGCTCCTATAATTCACCCCTCCACTTT. Translated, it gives CAWSERTFFSSYNSPLHF.

The chain uses TRBV7-3 and TRBJ2-3, with TRBD2 matching over 9 bases. Trimming at V came to 0 bases and at J to 2 bases, leaving 6 bases not matched to a gene. Germline CDR1 and CDR2: SGHTA and FQGTGA. CDR3 length equals 17 residues. CDR3 protein: CASSLTPSGIYTDTQYF. CDR3 nucleotides: TGTGCCAGCAGCTTAACGCCTAGCGGGATTTACACAGATACGCAGTATTTT.

The chain recombines TRBV19 with TRBJ1-5; D remains ambiguous. The CDR3 has 11 amino acids. Germline CDR1 is LNHDA and CDR2 is SQIVND (reference sequence). Trimming removed 5 bases from V and 9 bases from J, with 8 bases in between. The CDR3 spells CASSLPGPQHF. In DNA form, the CDR3 reads TGTGCCAGTAGTCTCCCCGGGCCCCAGCATTTT.

DNA of the CDR3: TGTGCCAGTAGTATAAACAGGGCGTACGAGCAGTACTTC. The encoded protein is CASSINRAYEQYF. The chain joins TRBV19 to TRBJ2-7, with D possibly matching TRBD1 (6 bases). Germline loops: CDR1 LNHDA, CDR2 SQIVND (reference sequence). This CDR3 is 13 amino acids long. The V and J ends lost 2 bases and 4 bases respectively, with 9 bases between them. The whole variable domain, filled in from reference TRBV19 and TRBJ2-7, reads DGGITQSPKYLFRKEGQNVTLSCEQNLNHDAMYWYRQDPGQGLRLIYYSQIVNDFQKGDIAEGYSVSREKKESFPLTVTSAQKNPTAFYLCASSINRAYEQYFGPGTRLTVT.

The rearrangement joins TRBV24-1 to TRBJ1-5; D is perhaps TRBD1 (5 bases). This CDR3 spans 12 amino acids. Germline V gene lookup returns CDR1 KGHDR and CDR2 SFDVKD. Trimming removed 5 bases at V and 6 bases at J, with 7 bases between. CDR3: CATSGGVQPQHF. The CDR3 bases are TGTGCCACCAGTGGGGGGGTTCAGCCCCAGCATTTT.

V gene TRBV5-4 combines with J gene TRBJ2-2; D unclear. CDR3 length: 12 amino acids. Germline lookup yields CDR1 SGHNT and CDR2 YYREEE (reference sequence). The V and J ends lost 4 bases and 1 base respectively, with 2 bases between them. The CDR3 region is CASSLNTGELFF. DNA for the CDR3: TGTGCCAGCAGCCTGAACACCGGGGAGCTGTTTTTT. The full variable domain, its missing parts supplied by reference TRBV5-4 and TRBJ2-2, is ETGVTQSPTHLIKTRGQQVTLRCSSQSGHNTVSWYQQALGQGPQFIFQYYREEENGRGNFPPRFSGLQFPNYSSELNVNALELDDSALYLCASSLNTGELFFGEGSRLTVL.

The chain recombines TRBV5-6 with TRBJ2-7, with D possibly TRBD1 on 6 matching bases. This CDR3 is built from 13 residues. CDR1 and CDR2 from the germline V gene are SGHDT and YYEEEE. V shed 0 bases and J shed 7 bases, with 11 bases lying between them. The CDR3: CASSLGRTGEQYF. The CDR3 DNA follows: TGTGCCAGCAGCTTGGGTCGAACAGGGGAGCAGTACTTC.

In this sample, this clone turned up once. The chain joins TRBV9 to TRBJ2-1, with 9 bases matching TRBD1. Germline V CDR1 and CDR2: SGDLS, YYNGEE. Trimming removed 0 bases from V and 7 bases from J; junction bases left unmatched: 8. This CDR3 is 16 amino acids long. In DNA, the CDR3 is TGTGCCAGCAGCGTAGGCGGGACAGGGCTTCGGAATGAGCAGTTCTTC. It is translated as CASSVGGTGLRNEQFF. The variable domain in full, completed from reference TRBV9 and TRBJ2-1, reads DSGVTQTPKHLITATGQRVTLRCSPRSGDLSVYWYQQSLDQGLQFLIQYYNGEERAKGNILERFSAQQFPDLHSELNLSSLELGDSALYFCASSVGGTGLRNEQFFGPGTRLTVL.

This sequence joins TRBV30 and TRBJ2-3; weak D call: TRBD2 (6 bases). Looked up from germline, CDR1 is GTSNPN and CDR2 is SVGIG (reference sequence). V dropped 3 bases and J dropped 4 bases, with 11 bases sitting between them. The CDR3 runs 13 residues. The CDR3 protein is CAWSRLAADTQYF. Here the CDR3 DNA reads TGTGCCTGGAGCCGCTTAGCGGCAGATACGCAGTATTTT.

The chain carries TRBV21-1 and TRBJ1-6; the table's D gene call, TRBD1, was not cross checked with the DNA. TRBV21-1 is a pseudogene locus. The CDR3 loop spans 17 amino acids. CDR3 DNA: TGTGCCAGCAGCAAACGGGCCGACAGCTCCTATAATTCACCCCTCCACTTT. Translating it yields CASSKRADSSYNSPLHF.